The present entry profiles one T cell receptor beta chain with its context. Its antigen is still unknown. The sample holds no much larger clone one base away, and base qualities are not on file. This specimen comes from a study of Ad26.COV2.S vaccination and SARS-CoV-2 variants (dated by TCRdb to the early 2020s). The study in broad terms: Vaccine-arm donors were drawn from COV1001, a multicentre, randomized, double-blind, placebo-controlled phase I-IIa trial of Ad26.COV2.S in healthy adults. The TCR-sequenced set comprised approximately 30 samples: some 20 Ad26.COV2.S vaccine recipients, 5 placebo recipients and 8 SARS-CoV-2 convalescent individuals. Investigators did not know the trial group allocation while performing experiments and assessing outcomes. Trial participants were randomized into five groups of five, in which low-dose or high-dose Ad26.COV2.S was given once or twice, or placebo was given on both occasions. TCRbeta repertoire sequencing was used to assess the specificity and breadth of SARS-CoV-2-reactive T cell receptors after Ad26.COV2.S vaccination. Dosing of Ad26.COV2.S was intramuscular, at either 5x10^10 or 1x10^11 viral particles, delivered as one shot or as two shots spaced 56 days apart.

The immunoSEQ Assay was the method used to sequence TCRbeta CDR3 regions. After extraction, genomic DNA underwent amplification by bias-controlled multiplex PCR, followed by high-throughput sequencing. The source study handled its data this way. To quantify the absolute abundance of every unique TCRbeta CDR3 region, sequences were collapsed and filtered. T cell fraction was estimated by normalizing TCRbeta template counts to usable DNA, which was measured by amplifying reference genes present in all nucleated cells. Repertoire TCRs were annotated as SARS-CoV-2-specific when V gene, CDR3 amino acid sequence and J gene were exactly matched to a known reactive TCR set. The reference SARS-CoV-2 TCR set was obtained from MIRA and was filtered for enrichment in COVID-19-positive ImmuneCODE repertoires, whereby public or cross-reactive TCRs were removed. Based on the MIRA antigens, annotated TCRs were further analysed at the level of specific ORF or position within ORF. Depth was the summed frequency of annotated unique rearrangements, while breadth was defined as annotated unique rearrangements over total unique productive rearrangements. Two-sided Wilcoxon rank-sum tests were used to compare TCR breadth between groups. Imported from immuneACCESS, the table was reduced by TCRdb to in-frame sequences with V and J called. These copies leave out some clones; in studies compared against another copy, an unresolved V gene accounts for under half, and the cause of the remainder is not known. V and J calls and clone size are given by that table; D and trimming were obtained from the DNA. A total of over 400,000 clones appear in this sample, roughly 90% of them only once. The ten largest clones add up to under 2% of the sample.

What the work shows at the level of the full study, not this receptor alone: The study was not powered to compare responses between vaccine doses or regimens. After vaccination, substantial breadth of spike-specific CD8+ and CD4+ T cell responses was reported. Non-spike TCR breadth was comparable between vaccine and placebo recipients, consistent with the vaccine containing only spike. According to the authors, total T cell responses may have been underestimated by the TCR breadth and depth analyses. Compared with placebo recipients, Ad26.COV2.S recipients showed higher spike-specific TCR breadth (P = 0.0014).

The treatment or condition label, read with the paper, signifies: roughly 18 received Ad26.COV2.S at low or high dose, single or two shots; roughly 5 received placebo; per-sample allocation not given. Repertoires of vaccine and placebo recipients were sequenced from samples taken on day 63 after the first injection. In Cohort 1b, 20 to 25 adults aged 18-55 years were enrolled at a single site in Boston, USA, between 29 July and 7 August 2020. As a vaccine, Ad26.COV2.S was a replication-incompetent adenovirus type 26 vector that expressed a prefusion-stabilized SARS-CoV-2 spike protein derived from the original Wuhan strain. This TCR was recovered from a person aged 18-60 years who received the Ad26.COV2.S COVID-19 vaccine or a placebo. The material sequenced was peripheral blood, taken in a trial of Ad26.COV2.S vaccine versus placebo.

The nucleotide sequence reads TGCGCCAGCAGCCAAGTCCGGGAGACTGAAGCTTTCTTT. This sequence encodes CASSQVRETEAFF. This sequence uses TRBV4-3 and TRBJ1-1; the D gene is not confidently resolved. The V and J ends are trimmed by 1 base and 5 bases, leaving 8 bases between them. CDR3 length: 13 amino acids, cysteine to phenylalanine. Just CDR3 DNA is preserved here, 39 bases in frame from base 1. Per the germline V gene, LGHNA is the CDR1 and YSLEER is the CDR2.